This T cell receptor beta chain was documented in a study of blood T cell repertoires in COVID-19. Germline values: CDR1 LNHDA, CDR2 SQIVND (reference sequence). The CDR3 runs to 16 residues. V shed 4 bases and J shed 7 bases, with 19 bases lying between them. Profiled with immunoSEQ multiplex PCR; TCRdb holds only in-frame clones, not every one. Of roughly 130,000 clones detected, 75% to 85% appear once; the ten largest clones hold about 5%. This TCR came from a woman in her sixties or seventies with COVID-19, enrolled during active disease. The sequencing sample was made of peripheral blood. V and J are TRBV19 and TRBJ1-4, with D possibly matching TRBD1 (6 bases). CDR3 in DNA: TGTGCCAGTAGTACTGCCGGGACATTATCGCGTGAAAAACTGTTTTTT. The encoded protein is CASSTAGTLSREKLFF.